One and the same sample provided the 22 T cell receptor beta chains below, sequenced in a study of blood T cell repertoires in COVID-19. Data came from immunoSEQ multiplex PCR; TCRdb stores just in-frame clones and leaves some out. The sample has approximately 200,000 clones, 80% to 90% seen once. Material: peripheral blood. All receptors come from a man in his 60s with acute or convalescent COVID-19.

In regard to this clone: The same CDR3 is also encoded by other DNA sequences in this sample. The rearrangement uses TRBV7-3 and TRBJ1-1; 7 bases match TRBD1. The germline CDR1 and CDR2 sequences are SGHTA and FQGTGA. V was clipped by 2 bases and J by 2 bases; unmatched bases: 5. This CDR3 spans 15 amino acids. CDR3 region: CASSLSQGGNTEAFF. In nucleotides, the CDR3 is TGTGCCAGCAGCTTATCTCAGGGGGGCAACACTGAAGCTTTCTTT.

This chain joins TRBV10-3 and TRBJ2-1; 10 bases are shared with TRBD1. Trimming took 3 bases from V and 11 from J; bases not matched to a gene: 16. The germline V gene has CDR1 ENHRY and CDR2 SYGVKD. The CDR3 totals 17 residues. The CDR3 sequence: CAISDSNRDRGISQQFF. Here the CDR3 DNA reads TGTGCCATCAGTGACTCAAACCGGGACAGGGGAATATCCCAGCAGTTCTTC.

This rearrangement joins TRBV28 to TRBJ2-7; TRBD2 agrees at 7 bases. This CDR3 comprises 14 residues. With V trimmed by 5 bases and J by 2 bases, 6 bases remained unmatched. Germline V CDR1 and CDR2: MDHEN, SYDVKM. CDR3 DNA sequence: TGTGCCAGCAGTCTGGGGGGGTCTACCTACGAGCAGTACTTC. This codes for CASSLGGSTYEQYF.

The rearrangement links TRBV14 to TRBJ2-7, with D perhaps TRBD1 (5 bases). V was pared by 0 bases and J by 3 bases, with 12 bases between. The V gene's germline CDR1 is SGHDN and CDR2 FVKESK. The CDR3 covers 15 residues. The CDR3 DNA follows: TGTGCCAGCAGCCAAGATCTAGACAGAGTCTACGAGCAGTACTTC. As protein: CASSQDLDRVYEQYF.

The V gene is TRBV2, the J gene TRBJ2-7; tentatively, D is TRBD1 (6 bases). Germline V gene data show CDR1 as SNHLY and CDR2 as FYNNEI. Trimming cost V 6 bases and J 0 bases, with 12 bases left between them. This CDR3 comprises 14 residues. For the CDR3, the DNA is TGTGCCAGCAGGCCAGGGGTCAGCTCCTACGAGCAGTACTTC. As protein: CASRPGVSSYEQYF.

The CDR3 bases are TGTGCCAGCAGTTACTCCGGTGGGACAGGGACCGACGAGCAGTACTTC. Protein: CASSYSGGTGTDEQYF. The chain couples TRBV6-5 to TRBJ2-7; 9 nucleotides match TRBD1. Germline V gene sequence: CDR1 MNHEY, CDR2 SVGAGI. CDR3 length equals 16 residues. The junction had 8 bases not matched to a gene; V was cut back by 0 bases and J by 5 bases.

The chain employs TRBV10-3 and TRBJ2-3, with 10 bases aligning to TRBD2. This CDR3 spans 17 amino acids. With 2 bases clipped from V and 2 bases from J, the junction kept 7 bases outside the gene matches. Germline lookup yields CDR1 ENHRY and CDR2 SYGVKD. As DNA, the CDR3 is TGTGCCATCAGTGAGACAAGGACTAGCGGCAACACAGATACGCAGTATTTT. Translated, it gives CAISETRTSGNTDTQYF.

V is TRBV7-9 and J is TRBJ1-5, with TRBD1 matching 9 bases. Germline CDR1 SEHNR, CDR2 FQNEAQ (reference sequence). This CDR3 region has 14 residues. Unmatched junction bases numbered 6, after V lost 2 bases and J lost 10 bases. The CDR3 DNA reads TGTGCCAGCAGCTTACCAAGGACAGGGGTACCCCAGCATTTT. Translating gives CASSLPRTGVPQHF.

This chain joins TRBV19 and TRBJ2-7, with a tentative D call TRBD2 (6 bases). V lost 3 bases and J lost 6, with 21 bases in between. Germline CDR1 reads LNHDA; CDR2 reads SQIVND (reference sequence). The CDR3 is made up of 16 amino acids. The CDR3: CASSMAAGPYLGEQYF. The CDR3 coding sequence is TGTGCCAGTAGTATGGCGGCGGGACCCTATCTCGGCGAGCAGTACTTC.

CDR3 protein: CASSSTSGSSYEQYF. Here the CDR3 DNA reads TGCGCCAGCAGCAGTACTAGCGGTAGCTCCTACGAGCAGTACTTC. V usage is TRBV5-1 and J usage is TRBJ2-7, with TRBD2 matching over 8 bases. The length of the CDR3 is 15 residues. CDR1 is SGHRS and CDR2 is YFSETQ in the germline V gene. The ends lost 4 bases at V and 0 bases at J; junction bases unmatched: 6.

This clone was seen more than once but under ten times. Written as DNA, the CDR3 is TGTGCCTGGAGTGTCACGGGGATTTCACCCCTCCACTTT. Translated, it gives CAWSVTGISPLHF. V is TRBV30 and J is TRBJ1-6; D gene uncertain. The CDR3 is 13 amino acids. CDR1 is GTSNPN and CDR2 is SVGIG in the germline V gene (reference sequence). Trimming took 0 bases from V and 9 from J, leaving 9 bases between them.

The rearrangement uses TRBV6-5 and TRBJ2-5, with 7 positions matching TRBD2. The germline V gene encodes CDR1 MNHEY and CDR2 SVGAGI. CDR3 length: 15 amino acids. J lost 5 bases, V lost 7 bases, and 13 bases had no gene match. The chain's CDR3 is CASKLFPSGRETQYF. CDR3 DNA sequence: TGTGCCAGCAAACTCTTTCCTAGCGGCCGGGAGACCCAGTACTTC.

The chain combines TRBV7-9 with TRBJ1-2; D possibly corresponds to TRBD1 (5 bases). This CDR3 contains 12 residues. Per germline, CDR1 SEHNR and CDR2 FQNEAQ (reference sequence). The V and J ends lost 6 bases and 8 bases respectively, with 13 bases between them. The CDR3 region has the DNA TGTGCCAGCAGTATCGACAGCAGAGGCTACACCTTC. Translated, it gives CASSIDSRGYTF.

The J gene is TRBJ2-7, the V gene TRBV21-1; the D call in the table, TRBD1, was not verified against the DNA. TRBV21-1 is deemed a pseudogene. This CDR3 region has 17 residues. The CDR3 DNA sequence: TGTGCCAGCAGCAAAGTTGGTGGGGACAGGGGATCCTACGAGCAGTACTTC. Its protein is CASSKVGGDRGSYEQYF.

The chain joins TRBV27 to TRBJ2-7; TRBD1 might be the D (5 bases). CDR1 and CDR2 from the germline V gene are MNHEY and SMNVEV (reference sequence). Between the trimmed V and J ends, which lost 7 bases and 3 bases, there was a span of 16 bases. CDR3 length: 14 amino acids. The CDR3: CASKVGAHDYEQYF. The CDR3 DNA reads TGTGCCAGCAAGGTAGGGGCCCATGACTACGAGCAGTACTTC.

The genes are TRBV2 and TRBJ1-3, with 9 bases that match TRBD1. With 8 bases clipped from V and 6 bases from J, the junction kept 8 bases outside the gene matches. Germline loops: CDR1 SNHLY, CDR2 FYNNEI. The CDR3 has 14 amino acids. CDR3 loop: CASSGQGSANTIYF. In DNA, the CDR3 is TGTGCCAGCTCTGGACAGGGGAGCGCAAACACCATATATTTT.

The chain joins TRBV5-1 to TRBJ2-3, with 8 bases matching TRBD2. The length of the CDR3 is 16 residues. V lost 0 bases, J lost 0 bases, and 3 bases stayed unmatched. The germline CDR1 and CDR2 sequences are SGHRS and YFSETQ. The CDR3: CASSLATSGSTDTQYF. In DNA form, the CDR3 reads TGCGCCAGCAGCTTGGCCACTAGCGGTAGCACAGATACGCAGTATTTT.

This chain connects TRBV7-3 to TRBJ2-3; possibly TRBD2 for D (6 bases). V was clipped by 5 bases and J by 4 bases, with 7 bases between them. The germline gives CDR1 SGHTA, CDR2 FQGTGA. The CDR3 is made up of 12 amino acids. CDR3 region: CASSPGADTQYF. The CDR3, as DNA: TGTGCCAGCAGCCCGGGGGCAGATACGCAGTATTTT.

V and J are TRBV11-2 and TRBJ1-4; D not resolved. The CDR3 runs to 16 residues. The V end lost 2 bases, the J end lost 5 bases, and 15 bases lay between the germline ends. The germline V gene encodes CDR1 SGHAT and CDR2 FQNNGV. CDR3 coding DNA: TGTGCCAGCAGCTTAATTGGACGGAGGAAAAATGAAAAACTGTTTTTT. It encodes CASSLIGRRKNEKLFF.

The V gene is TRBV9, the J gene TRBJ2-1; 8 nucleotides line up with TRBD1. Per the germline V gene, CDR1 is SGDLS and CDR2 is YYNGEE. The CDR3 runs to 18 residues. V shed 3 bases and J 4 bases; nucleotides not matched to a gene: 15. The CDR3 loop reads CASSGIPGGQGSYNEQFF. The CDR3 region has the DNA TGTGCCAGCAGCGGGATCCCAGGAGGACAGGGTTCTTACAATGAGCAGTTCTTC.

This rearrangement joins TRBV27 to TRBJ2-7, with D perhaps TRBD2 (6 bases). CDR3 length: 15 amino acids. Trimming took off 2 bases at V and 0 bases at J, with 11 bases between the two ends. Per germline, CDR1 MNHEY and CDR2 SMNVEV (reference sequence). CDR3 protein: CASSLLATSSYEQYF. The DNA for the CDR3 is TGTGCCAGCAGTTTACTAGCGACGAGCTCCTACGAGCAGTACTTC.

This clone was seen only a few times. Other DNA sequences from this sample encode an identical CDR3 as well. The chain carries TRBV18 and TRBJ2-7, with TRBD1 identical over 10 bases. Trimming removed 3 bases from V and 3 bases from J; junction bases left unmatched: 2. The germline V gene has CDR1 KGHSH and CDR2 LQKENI. This CDR3 is 14 amino acids long. The chain's CDR3 is CASSPGTGDYEQYF. The DNA of the CDR3 is TGTGCCAGCTCACCCGGGACAGGGGACTACGAGCAGTACTTC.